The 23 T cell receptor beta chains listed next were all sequenced from one sample in a study of T cells after yellow fever vaccination. TCRdb passed the 5' RACE reads through MiXCR, listing each CDR3 protein once. The table includes 450,000 to 600,000 distinct CDR3 sequences, about a sixth detected once. The sequencing used PBMCs, collected 5 to 6 days after the first yellow fever vaccination. Source of these receptors: a man between 18 and 35 years old who received the YFV17D yellow fever vaccine.

The chain carries TRBV10-2 and TRBJ1-5; D gene unclear. Trimming shortened V by 2 bases and J by 9 bases, and 14 bases separated the two germline ends. The CDR3 runs to 14 residues. Germline CDR1 WSHSY, CDR2 SAAADI. The CDR3 sequence: CASSEVGEARPQHF. CDR3 DNA: TGCGCCAGCAGTGAGGTTGGGGAGGCAAGGCCCCAGCATTTT.

The CDR3 reads CASSGTDYGYTF. As DNA, the CDR3 is TGTGCCAGCAGTGGGACGGACTATGGCTACACCTTC. The chain is built from TRBV2 and TRBJ1-2; D gene unclear. CDR3 length: 12 residues. In germline, CDR1 is SNHLY, CDR2 FYNNEI. V shed 4 bases and J shed 3 bases, with 6 bases lying between them.

This sequence joins TRBV4-2 and TRBJ2-3, with 13 bases fitting TRBD2. The CDR3 runs 21 residues. J gave up 0 bases and V 0 bases, and 12 bases lay outside the gene matches. Germline V gives CDR1 LGHNA, CDR2 YNFKEQ. The CDR3 protein is CASSQESHPPGLAGSTDTQYF. The CDR3 DNA follows: TGTGCCAGCAGCCAAGAGTCCCACCCTCCGGGACTAGCGGGGAGCACAGATACGCAGTATTTT.

The table lists this clonotype with many counts. This chain's CDR3 is CATSDPSGGAQEQFF. CDR3 coding DNA: TGTGCCACCAGTGACCCTAGCGGGGGGGCCCAGGAGCAGTTCTTC. V usage is TRBV24-1 and J usage is TRBJ2-1; the match to TRBD2 covers 12 bases. Germline V CDR1 and CDR2: KGHDR, SFDVKD. This CDR3 region has 15 residues. V shed 4 bases, J shed 10 bases, and the junction held 7 bases outside the gene matches.

The rearrangement uses TRBV20-1 and TRBJ2-3, with D unclear. CDR1 is DFQATT and CDR2 is SNEGSKA in the germline V gene (reference sequence). The CDR3 runs 11 residues. Trimming stripped 3 bases from V and 4 bases from J, with 5 bases between. CDR3 amino acids: CSASPADTQYF. DNA of the CDR3: TGCAGTGCTAGTCCCGCAGATACGCAGTATTTT.

This sequence joins TRBV10-3 and TRBJ2-5, with 12 positions matching TRBD2. The germline gives CDR1 ENHRY, CDR2 SYGVKD. The V and J ends lost 4 bases and 2 bases, in that order; junction bases with no gene match: 2. The CDR3 loop spans 15 amino acids. The CDR3 region is CAISAGLAGQETQYF. In nucleotides, the CDR3 is TGTGCCATCAGTGCAGGACTAGCGGGACAAGAGACCCAGTACTTC.

The V call is TRBV29-1, the J call TRBJ2-3; D unresolved. The CDR3 extends over 14 amino acids. Trimming cost V 2 bases and J 1 base, with 10 bases left between them. The germline V gene has CDR1 SQVTM and CDR2 ANQGSEA. CDR3 sequence (DNA): TGCAGCGTTGAATCCGGGTTTGGCACAGATACGCAGTATTTT. It yields the protein CSVESGFGTDTQYF.

This clonotype was seen more than once but under ten times. The rearrangement joins TRBV10-2 to TRBJ2-5; no clear D gene. Trimming took 7 bases from V and 4 from J, leaving 10 bases between them. Germline CDR1 and CDR2: WSHSY and SAAADI. This CDR3 is built from 12 residues. CDR3: CASTGFGETQYF. In nucleotides, the CDR3 is TGCGCCAGCACCGGCTTCGGAGAGACCCAGTACTTC.

This clonotype showed up many times. The chain uses TRBV5-1 and TRBJ2-1; 11 nucleotides agree with TRBD2. Germline loops: CDR1 SGHRS, CDR2 YFSETQ. CDR3 length: 16 residues. Trimming cost V 4 bases and J 6 bases; bases outside gene matches: 9. The CDR3 nucleotides are TGCGCCAGCAGCGGACTTAGCGGGGGGGCCAGCAATGAGCAGTTCTTC. The encoded protein is CASSGLSGGASNEQFF.

This clonotype has just a few counts. The V gene is TRBV20-1, the J gene TRBJ2-1; perhaps D is TRBD1 or TRBD2 (5 bases each). The V gene lost 3 bases and the J gene lost 0 bases, with 9 bases spanning the gap. The CDR3 length is 14 residues. Germline V lookup: CDR1 DFQATT, CDR2 SNEGSKA (reference sequence). In nucleotides, the CDR3 is TGCAGTGCTAGCGGGGCCCGCTCCTACAATGAGCAGTTCTTC. Its protein product is CSASGARSYNEQFF.

The chain employs TRBV5-1 and TRBJ1-1; possibly TRBD1 for D (5 bases). The CDR3 is 15 residues long. The germline V gene has CDR1 SGHRS and CDR2 YFSETQ. V was trimmed by 1 base and J by 4 bases, leaving 14 bases between them. CDR3 in DNA: TGCGCCAGCAGCTTGAGGCAGGGAATGGGCACTGAAGCTTTCTTT. Amino acids: CASSLRQGMGTEAFF. Together with reference TRBV5-1 and TRBJ1-1, the CDR3 gives the full variable domain: KAGVTQTPRYLIKTRGQQVTLSCSPISGHRSVSWYQQTPGQGLQFLFEYFSETQRNKGNFPGRFSGRQFSNSRSEMNVSTLELGDSALYLCASSLRQGMGTEAFFGQGTRLTVV.

This clonotype was counted between two and nine times. The chain is built from TRBV6-2 or TRBV6-3 and TRBJ2-5; D might be TRBD2 (6 bases). The CDR3 totals 15 residues. Per germline, CDR1 MNHEY and CDR2 SVGEGT. Trimming left V 1 base short and J 0 bases short, with 9 bases between. The CDR3 sequence is CASSYWIADQETQYF. CDR3 DNA: TGTGCCAGCAGTTACTGGATAGCGGACCAAGAGACCCAGTACTTC.

This clonotype came up a few times. This sequence joins TRBV5-1 and TRBJ1-4; D is unresolved. V dropped 3 bases and J dropped 5 bases, with 8 bases sitting between them. CDR3 length: 13 amino acids. Germline V gene data show CDR1 as SGHRS and CDR2 as YFSETQ. CDR3 bases: TGCGCCAGCAGCTCCATCCCCAATGAAAAACTGTTTTTT. It is translated as CASSSIPNEKLFF.

This clonotype was counted a few times. The chain has TRBV18 and TRBJ2-1; 10 bases fit TRBD1. Germline loops: CDR1 KGHSH, CDR2 LQKENI. V lost 3 bases and J lost 8; bases outside the gene matches: 7. This CDR3 spans 15 amino acids. The CDR3 region has the DNA TGTGCCAGCTCACCCAGGACAGGGGGAGGCGATGAGCAGTTCTTC. This encodes CASSPRTGGGDEQFF. The full variable domain, completed using reference TRBV18 and TRBJ2-1, is NAGVMQNPRHLVRRRGQEARLRCSPMKGHSHVYWYRQLPEEGLKFMVYLQKENIIDESGMPKERFSAEFPKEGPSILRIQQVVRGDSAAYFCASSPRTGGGDEQFFGPGTRLTVL.

The J gene is TRBJ2-2, the V gene TRBV12-3 or TRBV12-4, with TRBD1 identical over 7 bases. The CDR3 is made up of 14 amino acids. Germline trimming cut 4 bases from V and 5 bases from J; bases unmatched to any gene: 4. CDR3 bases: TGTGCCAGCAGTTACAGGGGTTGGACCGGGGAGCTGTTTTTT. This encodes CASSYRGWTGELFF.

This clonotype was seen many times. J is TRBJ2-3 and V is TRBV20-1; D may be TRBD2 (5 bases). CDR1 is DFQATT and CDR2 is SNEGSKA in the germline V gene (reference sequence). The CDR3 spans 13 residues. DNA for the CDR3: TGCAGAACAGCGGAACTTTTCACAGATACGCAGTATTTT. Its protein product is CRTAELFTDTQYF.

This clonotype has just a few counts. The J gene is TRBJ2-5, the V gene TRBV25-1; D is possibly TRBD2 (5 bases). The V end was cut by 4 bases, the J end by 7 bases, with 16 bases between. CDR1 is MGHDK, CDR2 SYGVNS, per germline. The CDR3 has 14 amino acids. The CDR3 DNA reads as TGTGCCAGCAGTGTTGCCGTTGGAGGAGGGACCCAGTACTTC. Protein: CASSVAVGGGTQYF.

This clonotype was detected a few times. The V and J genes are TRBV12-3 or TRBV12-4 and TRBJ1-1, with D possibly TRBD1 on 5 matching bases. V was trimmed by 3 bases and J by 3 bases, leaving 14 bases between them. The CDR3 has 15 amino acids. The CDR3 loop reads CASSFSGNRYTEAFF. DNA of the CDR3: TGTGCCAGCAGTTTTTCAGGGAATAGGTACACTGAAGCTTTCTTT.

This clonotype has more than one count but fewer than ten. The chain links TRBV9 to TRBJ1-1, with 8 bases lining up with TRBD1. J was trimmed by 4 bases and V by 0 bases; bases with no gene match: 11. CDR3 length: 17 residues. Per germline, CDR1 SGDLS and CDR2 YYNGEE. The CDR3 nucleotides read TGTGCCAGCAGCGTAGAAGGAGGACAGGGCATTGGCACTGAAGCTTTCTTT. Protein product: CASSVEGGQGIGTEAFF. Together with reference TRBV9 and TRBJ1-1, the CDR3 gives the full variable domain: DSGVTQTPKHLITATGQRVTLRCSPRSGDLSVYWYQQSLDQGLQFLIQYYNGEERAKGNILERFSAQQFPDLHSELNLSSLELGDSALYFCASSVEGGQGIGTEAFFGQGTRLTVV.

This clonotype was counted only a few times. For the CDR3, the DNA is TGTGCCAGCAGTGAATTCTCCGGGAACTATGGCTACACCTTC. Its protein product is CASSEFSGNYGYTF. This chain links TRBV25-1 with TRBJ1-2, with no clear D. This CDR3 spans 14 amino acids. Germline V gene data show CDR1 as MGHDK and CDR2 as SYGVNS. V was cut by 1 base and J by 2 bases, with 8 bases left in between.

This clonotype was observed a handful of times. V gene TRBV29-1 combines with J gene TRBJ1-2, with D maybe TRBD1 (5 bases). Germline V gene sequence: CDR1 SQVTM, CDR2 ANQGSEA. The CDR3 spans 11 residues. Trimming took off 7 bases at V and 8 bases at J, with 14 bases between the two ends. CDR3 loop: CSGKAGSGYTF. The CDR3 bases are TGCAGCGGGAAGGCAGGGTCAGGCTACACCTTC.

This clonotype was found a few times. V is TRBV20-1 and J is TRBJ2-5; 13 positions agree with TRBD2. Germline values: CDR1 DFQATT, CDR2 SNEGSKA (reference sequence). The V segment lost 5 bases and the J segment 3 bases; nucleotides outside the gene matches: 6. The CDR3 length is 15 residues. The CDR3 loop reads CSAVTSGGAEETQYF. The CDR3 DNA reads TGCAGTGCTGTCACTAGCGGGGGGGCCGAAGAGACCCAGTACTTC.

This clonotype showed up just a few times. This chain connects TRBV20-1 to TRBJ2-1; 7 bases align to TRBD1. Germline V CDR1 and CDR2: DFQATT, SNEGSKA (reference sequence). The J segment lost 5 bases and the V segment lost 4 bases, leaving 8 bases of the junction unmatched. The CDR3 consists of 14 residues. As DNA, the CDR3 is TGCAGTGCTACCCGGGACAGCTTTAACAATGAGCAGTTCTTC. Its translation: CSATRDSFNNEQFF.